This T cell receptor beta chain was identified in a study of cytomegalovirus exposure and HLA in healthy donors. This clone showed up just a few times. Its antigen is still unknown. In the PCR, 60 Vbeta and 13 Jbeta primers were used. This table comes from immunoSEQ multiplex PCR, and its TCRdb copy is limited to in-frame clones, with some not included. The sample carries roughly 190,000 clones, around 80% recorded once. Deletions cut 6 bases from V and 2 bases from J, with 12 bases between. This CDR3 is 14 amino acids long. Germline V CDR1 and CDR2: MDHEN, SYDVKM. Study-level results: Further analysis, carried out later, found HLA-associated TCR beta chains more clonally expanded than equally common other chains. Later on, an analysis tied some 17,000 TCR beta sequences to HLA alleles at 0.05 false discovery rate. Evidence from a later analysis indicated that most CMV-associated TCR beta chains looked HLA-restricted.

The sequenced sample consisted of PBMCs. This clonotype was obtained from a woman aged 50 to 60 in good health and CMV-seronegative. The chain carries TRBV28 and TRBJ2-3; no clear D gene. CDR3 sequence: CASSLSEVTDTQYF. CDR3 DNA sequence: TGTGCCAGCAGCTTAAGCGAGGTCACAGATACGCAGTATTTT.